Sequencing of this TCR beta chain was carried out in a study of blood T cell repertoires in COVID-19. Study overall: T cells, B-cell-depleted T cells, or PBMCs provided the cDNA or gDNA that served as material.

The table came from immunoSEQ multiplex PCR; TCRdb's copy has only in-frame clones and leaves some out. The data contain over 70,000 clones, 70% to 90% of them seen just once; the ten biggest clones take up roughly 9.8%. Germline V gene sequence: CDR1 SGHRS, CDR2 YFSETQ. Deletions cut 5 bases from V and 1 base from J, with 12 bases between. The CDR3 spans 14 residues. V and J are TRBV5-1 and TRBJ2-5, with TRBD2 as a possible D gene (7 bases). The specimen sequenced was peripheral blood. This receptor was identified in a man in his 60s with COVID-19, enrolled during active disease. The CDR3 region has the DNA TGCGCCAGCAGAGATGGGGGGGCCCAAGAGACCCAGTACTTC. Its protein is CASRDGGAQETQYF.